This T cell receptor beta chain appears in the sequencing data of a study of blood T cell repertoires in COVID-19. Study as a whole: There were acute and convalescent COVID-19 samples, and they came from the United States, Italy and Spain. PBMCs, B-cell-depleted T cells, or T cells provided the cDNA or gDNA that made up the material.

Germline V gene sequence: CDR1 MNHEY, CDR2 SVGAGI. V lost 7 bases and J 2 bases, leaving 11 bases between the germline ends. This CDR3 contains 13 residues. Methods used by the authors: From reference gene primer amplification, estimates of nucleated cell counts were derived. TCRdb's table, derived via immunoSEQ multiplex PCR, lists solely in-frame clones and lacks some. V and J calls and clone size are given by that table; D and trimming were obtained from the DNA. The data hold 150,000 or so clones, with 75% to 80% observed a single time. This clone was counted only a few times. The clonotype was recovered from an older man with acute or convalescent COVID-19. V usage is TRBV6-5 and J usage is TRBJ1-1; the D is unclear. The specimen sequenced was peripheral blood. The CDR3 DNA follows: TGTGCCAGCATCCCCTATTCTAACACTGAAGCTTTCTTT. Translating gives CASIPYSNTEAFF.